Below, 10 T cell receptor beta chains from the same sample are listed, as sequenced in a study of shared clonotypes between healthy human individuals. The data were produced by immunoSEQ multiplex PCR, yet TCRdb's version contains in-frame clones alone and is incomplete. The repertoire holds about 1.1 million clones, with around 78% as singletons. The sample was memory CD4+ T cells from PBMCs. Subset noted: CD45RA-negative fraction. The receptors originated from a man aged 18 to 29 in good health. Some clones in this sample may be carry-over from other donors' samples.

This clone was detected a few times. The DNA of the CDR3 is TGCGCCAGCAGCCGGGCCACAGGGACCTATGGCTACACCTTC. Translating gives CASSRATGTYGYTF. V and J are TRBV4-3 and TRBJ1-2; tentative D call: TRBD1 (6 bases). The CDR3 is made up of 14 amino acids. V was shortened by 4 bases and J by 4 bases, with 13 bases between the two germline ends. CDR1 is LGHNA, CDR2 YSLEER, per germline.

As regards this clone: Other DNA sequences from this sample encode an identical CDR3 as well. The chain couples TRBV7-9 to TRBJ1-4; D is perhaps TRBD1 (5 bases). Trimming took 1 base from V and 5 from J, leaving 8 bases between them. CDR1 SEHNR and CDR2 FQNEAQ come from the germline V gene (reference sequence). This CDR3 contains 14 residues. This CDR3 reads CASSLGRGNEKLFF. The DNA of the CDR3 is TGTGCCAGCAGCTTAGGGAGGGGAAATGAAAAACTGTTTTTT.

Note on this clone: Mismatch with germline at one junction end may stem from a read error. The chain recombines TRBV7-9 with TRBJ1-1; D is perhaps TRBD1 (6 bases). This CDR3 has 17 residues. Germline loops: CDR1 SEHNR, CDR2 FQNEAQ (reference sequence). The CDR3 nucleotides read TGTGCCAGCAGGTTAGGGGGGGCCCCTAGGAAGAACACTGAAGCTTTCTTT. Its translation is CASRLGGAPRKNTEAFF.

The J gene is TRBJ1-5, the V gene TRBV28, with a possible D match to TRBD1 (5 bases). The V and J ends lost 5 bases and 6 bases respectively, with 20 bases between them. The CDR3 contains 16 residues. Germline values: CDR1 MDHEN, CDR2 SYDVKM. The CDR3 spells CASSPLGGRAGQPQHF. The CDR3 DNA sequence: TGTGCCAGCAGTCCCCTTGGAGGCAGGGCGGGTCAGCCCCAGCATTTT.

The chain recombines TRBV19 with TRBJ2-7, with D perhaps assigned TRBD1 or TRBD2 (5 bases each). V dropped 5 bases and J dropped 2 bases, with 10 bases sitting between them. Germline values: CDR1 LNHDA, CDR2 SQIVND (reference sequence). CDR3 length: 13 residues. The CDR3 spells CASSPLGPYEQYF. Here the CDR3 DNA reads TGTGCCAGTAGTCCTCTGGGACCCTACGAGCAGTACTTC.

The chain is built from TRBV7-3 and TRBJ2-7; D gene uncertain. The V end lost 0 bases, the J end lost 4 bases, and 7 bases lay between the germline ends. CDR3 length: 13 amino acids. Germline lookup yields CDR1 SGHTA and CDR2 FQGTGA. The CDR3 sequence is CASSLTLGYEQYF. CDR3 bases: TGTGCCAGCAGCTTAACTCTGGGTTACGAGCAGTACTTC. Full variable domain (outside the CDR3, taken from reference TRBV7-3 and TRBJ2-7): GAGVSQTPSNKVTEKGKYVELRCDPISGHTALYWYRQSLGQGPEFLIYFQGTGAADDSGLPNDRFFAVRPEGSVSTLKIQRTERGDSAVYLCASSLTLGYEQYFGPGTRLTVT.

Only a few counts were recorded for this clone. V gene TRBV18 combines with J gene TRBJ1-2; no definite D call. The CDR3 contains 15 residues. Germline assignment: CDR1 KGHSH and CDR2 LQKENI. With 3 bases removed from V and 2 bases from J, the gap between germline ends came to 13 bases. The CDR3 sequence is CASSPRVEENYGYTF. CDR3 bases: TGTGCCAGCTCACCGAGGGTTGAAGAAAACTATGGCTACACCTTC.

There are a few counts of this clone. The chain couples TRBV2 to TRBJ2-3; a weak D match, TRBD1 (7 bases). The CDR3 consists of 17 residues. CDR1 and CDR2 (germline): SNHLY, FYNNEI. Deletions cut 3 bases from V and 0 bases from J, with 16 bases between. DNA of the CDR3: TGTGCCAGCAGTGAGGCAGGGGGAGGCCTTAGCACAGATACGCAGTATTTT. Protein product: CASSEAGGGLSTDTQYF.

The chain joins TRBV28 to TRBJ1-4, with 8 positions matching TRBD1. This CDR3 region has 16 residues. With 4 bases clipped from V and 7 bases from J, the junction kept 11 bases outside the gene matches. Germline-derived CDR1 and CDR2 are MDHEN and SYDVKM. The CDR3 here is CASSSSLTGDFEKLFF. For the CDR3, the DNA is TGTGCCAGCAGTTCCTCCTTGACAGGGGATTTTGAAAAACTGTTTTTT.

This chain uses TRBV13 with TRBJ2-2; 12 nucleotides agree with TRBD2. The germline CDR1 and CDR2 sequences are PRHDT and FYEKMQ (reference sequence). V shed 5 bases, J shed 5 bases, and the junction held 3 bases outside the gene matches. This CDR3 region has 15 residues. The CDR3, as DNA: TGTGCCAGCAGCACTAGCGGGAGGATGACCGGGGAGCTGTTTTTT. Its protein product is CASSTSGRMTGELFF.